This entry concerns a single T cell receptor beta chain. Its antigen is unknown. This record comes from a study of beta chain features in type 1 diabetes. Study summary: Healthy donors and patients had similar age, gender and cell yields.

The study reverse transcribed the entire isolated RNA, so it sequenced expressed TCRB transcripts. The table came from immunoSEQ multiplex PCR; TCRdb's copy has only in-frame clones and leaves some out. The table shows a few hundred thousand clones, with roughly 20% occurring only once. V lost 4 bases to trimming and J lost 0 bases, with 9 bases between them. Germline V gene sequence: CDR1 SGHTA, CDR2 FQGNSA. This CDR3 region has 15 residues. Findings and limits, study-wide: PCR might preferentially amplify shorter templates, equally in patients and controls. TCRB CDR3s from Type 1 diabetes patients were moderately but significantly shorter in all four CD4+ subsets. Type 1 diabetes patients had fewer VDJ junction insertions and more deletions.

Donors underwent one heparinised blood draw, about 120 mL on average. The V and J genes are TRBV7-2 and TRBJ1-4; a possible D gene is TRBD1 (5 bases). Input material: naive CD4+ T cells from blood. This clonotype was obtained from a woman in her thirties or forties with type 1 diabetes. The CDR3 DNA is TGTGCCAGCAGCTCCCAGGGTGCAACTAATGAAAAACTGTTTTTT. Translating gives CASSSQGATNEKLFF.